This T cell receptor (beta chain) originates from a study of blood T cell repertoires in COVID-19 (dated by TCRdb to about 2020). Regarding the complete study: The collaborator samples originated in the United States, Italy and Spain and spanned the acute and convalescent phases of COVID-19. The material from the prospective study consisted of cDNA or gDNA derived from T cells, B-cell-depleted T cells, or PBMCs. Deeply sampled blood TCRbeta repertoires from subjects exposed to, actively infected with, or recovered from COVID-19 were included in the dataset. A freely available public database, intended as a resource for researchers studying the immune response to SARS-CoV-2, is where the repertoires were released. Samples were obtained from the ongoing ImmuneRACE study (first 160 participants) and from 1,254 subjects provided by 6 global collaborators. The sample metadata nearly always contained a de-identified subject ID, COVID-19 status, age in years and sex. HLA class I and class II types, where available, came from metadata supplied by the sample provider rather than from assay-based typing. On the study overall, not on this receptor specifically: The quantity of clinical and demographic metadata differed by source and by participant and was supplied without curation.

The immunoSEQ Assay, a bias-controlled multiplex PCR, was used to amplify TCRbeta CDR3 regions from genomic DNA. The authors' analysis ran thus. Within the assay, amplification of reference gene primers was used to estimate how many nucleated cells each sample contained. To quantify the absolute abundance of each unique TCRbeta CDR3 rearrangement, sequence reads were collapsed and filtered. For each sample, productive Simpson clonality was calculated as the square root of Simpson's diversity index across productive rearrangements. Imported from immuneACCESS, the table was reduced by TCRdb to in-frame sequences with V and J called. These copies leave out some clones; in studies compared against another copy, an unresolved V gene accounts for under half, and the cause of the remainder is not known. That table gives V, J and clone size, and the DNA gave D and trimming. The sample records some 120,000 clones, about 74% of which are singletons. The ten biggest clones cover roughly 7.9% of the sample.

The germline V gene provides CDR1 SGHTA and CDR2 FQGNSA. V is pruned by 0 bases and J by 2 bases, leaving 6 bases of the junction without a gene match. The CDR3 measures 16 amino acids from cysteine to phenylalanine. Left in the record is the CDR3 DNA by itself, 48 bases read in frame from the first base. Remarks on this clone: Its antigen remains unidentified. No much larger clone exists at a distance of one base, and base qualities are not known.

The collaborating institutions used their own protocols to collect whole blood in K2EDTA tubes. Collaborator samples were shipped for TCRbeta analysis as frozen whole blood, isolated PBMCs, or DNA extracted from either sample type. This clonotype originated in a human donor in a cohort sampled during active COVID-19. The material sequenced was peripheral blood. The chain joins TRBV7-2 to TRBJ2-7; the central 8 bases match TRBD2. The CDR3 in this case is CASSLALAGLPYEQYF. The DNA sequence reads TGTGCCAGCAGCTTAGCGCTAGCGGGTCTGCCCTACGAGCAGTACTTC.